This is a list of T cell receptor beta chains from one sample in a study of shared clonotypes between healthy human individuals. Measured with immunoSEQ multiplex PCR; TCRdb has only the in-frame clones, and not every one. Among about 1.5 million clones listed, roughly 96% were seen once. Sequencing was performed on naive CD4+ T cells sorted from blood. The source of these receptors is a man younger than 40 in good health. CDR3s include the opening cysteine and the closing phenylalanine or tryptophan. D genes are given only for firm matches. Size is omitted from some rows. Given values are once, few, many or a class for expanded clones.

D gene | clone size | J gene | V gene | CDR3 protein | CDR3 DNA
TRBD1 | NA | TRBJ1-2 | TRBV4-2 | CASSQDLSSGQGAYYGYTF | TGTGCCAGCAGCCAAGATCTATCTAGCGGACAGGGGGCATACTATGGCTACACCTTC
NA | NA | TRBJ2-1 | TRBV28 | CASTRLGGSSYNEQFF | TGTGCCAGCACTAGACTAGGGGGTAGCTCCTACAATGAGCAGTTCTTC
TRBD2 | NA | TRBJ2-3 | TRBV4-1 | CASRSLAVTDTQYF | TGCGCCAGCAGGTCGCTAGCGGTCACAGATACGCAGTATTTT
NA | NA | TRBJ2-1 | TRBV20-1 | CSASEQKQFF | TGCAGTGCTAGCGAGCAAAAGCAGTTCTTC
NA | NA | TRBJ2-2 | TRBV4-2 | CASSQEWTGELFF | TGTGCCAGCAGCCAAGAGTGGACCGGGGAGCTGTTTTTT
TRBD2 | NA | TRBJ2-3 | TRBV29-1 | CSVESRLAADTQYF | TGCAGCGTTGAGTCGAGACTAGCGGCCGATACGCAGTATTTT
TRBD2 | NA | TRBJ2-3 | TRBV9 | CASSVEASGGVSF | TGTGCCAGCAGCGTAGAGGCTAGCGGGGGGGTGAGTTTT
NA | NA | TRBJ2-2 | TRBV7-9 | CASSSLFPGELFF | TGTGCCAGCAGCTCCTTGTTTCCCGGGGAGCTGTTTTTT
NA | NA | TRBJ1-1 | TRBV27 | CASSRRWGVTEAFF | TGTGCCAGCAGTAGGCGGTGGGGGGTTACTGAAGCTTTCTTT
TRBD2 | NA | TRBJ2-1 | TRBV19 | CASSRGLAGAVGSYNEQFF | TGTGCCAGTAGCAGGGGACTAGCGGGAGCGGTGGGCTCCTACAATGAGCAGTTCTTC
NA | NA | TRBJ1-2 | TRBV28 | CASSLLGNYGYTF | TGTGCTAGCAGTTTGTTGGGAAACTATGGCTACACCTTC
NA | NA | TRBJ2-5 | TRBV5-6 | CASSSVEGLARTQYF | TGTGCCAGCAGCAGCGTAGAGGGACTTGCCAGGACCCAGTACTTC
NA | NA | TRBJ2-3 | TRBV2 | CASRPAFPTDTQYF | TGTGCCAGCAGGCCAGCCTTCCCAACAGATACGCAGTATTTT
NA | NA | TRBJ2-7 | TRBV28 | CASRHTEETYEQYF | TGTGCCAGCAGACATACAGAGGAAACCTACGAGCAGTACTTC
TRBD1 | NA | TRBJ2-7 | TRBV18 | CASSLQGAQSSYEQYF | TGTGCCAGCTCATTGCAGGGGGCTCAAAGCTCCTACGAGCAGTACTTC
TRBD1 | NA | TRBJ2-7 | TRBV18 | CASSPRQGSGPLSYEQYF | TGTGCCAGCTCACCAAGACAGGGCTCGGGGCCCTTATCCTACGAGCAGTACTTC
NA | NA | TRBJ1-1 | TRBV7-9 | CASSPRESNTEAFF | TGTGCCAGCAGCCCCCGGGAATCGAACACTGAAGCTTTCTTT
NA | NA | TRBJ1-1 | TRBV7-8 | CASSLDRAAEGKNTEAFF | TGTGCCAGCAGCTTAGATCGGGCAGCGGAGGGGAAGAACACTGAAGCTTTCTTT
NA | NA | TRBJ1-4 | TRBV21-1 | CASSKAGTEEKLFF | TGTGCCAGCAGCAAAGCCGGCACGGAGGAAAAACTGTTTTTT
TRBD2 | NA | TRBJ2-1 | TRBV7-2 | CASSPLAGKNEQFF | TGTGCCAGCAGCCCACTAGCGGGAAAGAATGAGCAGTTCTTC
NA | NA | TRBJ2-1 | TRBV9 | CASSVEASYNEQFF | TGTGCCAGCAGCGTTGAAGCTTCCTACAATGAGCAGTTCTTC
TRBD2 | NA | TRBJ2-2 | TRBV7-2 | CASSLAGTSGELFF | TGTGCCAGCAGCTTAGCGGGGACTAGCGGGGAGCTGTTTTTT
NA | NA | TRBJ1-1 | TRBV9 | CASSPTGARGTEAFF | TGTGCCAGCAGCCCAACGGGGGCGAGGGGCACTGAAGCTTTCTTT
NA | NA | TRBJ2-3 | TRBV7-9 | CASRGLSGDTQYF | TGTGCCAGCAGGGGGCTTAGCGGAGATACGCAGTATTTT
NA | NA | TRBJ2-7 | TRBV28 | CASSLSGWQYF | TGTGCCAGCAGTTTATCGGGGTGGCAGTACTTC
TRBD1 | NA | TRBJ2-6 | TRBV6-1 | CASSVHIRDRFSGANVLTF | TGTGCCAGCAGTGTCCACATCCGGGACAGGTTCTCTGGGGCCAACGTCCTGACTTTC
TRBD1 | NA | TRBJ1-5 | TRBV9 | CASSAGTGVQPQHF | TGTGCCAGCAGCGCAGGGACAGGGGTTCAGCCCCAGCATTTT
NA | NA | TRBJ1-5 | TRBV7-8 | CASSLRGLGQPQHF | TGTGCCAGCAGCCTCCGGGGGCTGGGTCAGCCCCAGCATTTT
NA | NA | TRBJ1-1 | TRBV6-5 | CASSYKITATEAFF | TGTGCCAGCAGTTATAAGATCACCGCAACTGAAGCTTTCTTT
NA | NA | TRBJ2-7 | TRBV6-6 | CASKRTDSNSYEQYF | TGTGCCAGCAAAAGGACAGATAGTAACTCCTACGAGCAGTACTTC
NA | NA | TRBJ2-7 | TRBV7-2 | CASSLVGQQYEQYF | TGTGCCAGCAGCTTAGTTGGACAGCAGTACGAGCAGTACTTC
NA | NA | TRBJ2-5 | TRBV5-4 | CASSPDGGESQETQYF | TGTGCCAGCAGCCCCGACGGCGGGGAGTCCCAAGAGACCCAGTACTTC
TRBD2 | NA | TRBJ2-3 | TRBV7-2 | CASSSVAGGLARTDTQYF | TGTGCCAGCAGCTCCGTAGCGGGAGGTTTGGCTCGCACAGATACGCAGTATTTT
NA | NA | TRBJ2-7 | TRBV28 | CASRARLDDEQYF | TGTGCCAGCAGGGCCCGACTAGACGACGAGCAGTACTTC
NA | once | TRBJ2-1 | TRBV9 | CASSAASGAYNEQFF | TGTGCCAGCAGCGCTGCGTCGGGCGCGTACAATGAGCAGTTCTTC
NA | NA | TRBJ2-5 | TRBV18 | CASSAYQETQYF | TGTGCCAGCTCAGCCTACCAAGAGACCCAGTACTTC
TRBD1 | NA | TRBJ2-2 | TRBV5-4 | CASSSTQGVNGELFF | TGTGCCAGCAGCTCAACCCAGGGGGTCAATGGGGAGCTGTTTTTT
TRBD1 | once | TRBJ2-7 | TRBV14 | CASSQLTGTGNDEQYF | TGTGCCAGCAGCCAACTCACCGGGACAGGGAACGACGAGCAGTACTTC
NA | NA | TRBJ2-7 | TRBV6-4 | CARRDSPYEQYF | TGTGCCAGAAGGGACTCTCCCTACGAGCAGTACTTC
NA | once | TRBJ2-1 | TRBV10-3 | CAISEDYVRVSTMEQFF | TGTGCCATCAGTGAAGATTATGTCAGGGTGTCGACGATGGAGCAGTTCTTC
NA | once | TRBJ2-7 | TRBV27 | CASSLRLDTYEQYF | TGTGCCAGCAGTTTACGACTAGACACCTACGAGCAGTACTTC
NA | NA | TRBJ2-7 | TRBV7-2 | CASSLARYYEQYF | TGTGCCAGCAGCTTAGCCCGTTACTACGAGCAGTACTTC
NA | NA | TRBJ2-2 | TRBV7-6 | CASSLVTRSGELFF | TGTGCCAGCAGCCTCGTGACTAGGTCCGGGGAGCTGTTTTTT
NA | NA | TRBJ2-7 | TRBV6-6 | CASSGQGLAAGEQYF | TGTGCCAGCAGTGGACAGGGTCTAGCGGCCGGGGAGCAGTACTTC
NA | NA | TRBJ1-5 | TRBV15 | CATSLSLRVGGNQPQHF | TGTGCCACCAGCTTGAGCCTTAGGGTGGGCGGCAATCAGCCCCAGCATTTT
NA | NA | TRBJ1-1 | TRBV29-1 | CSMRKVSLNTEAFF | TGCAGTATGAGGAAGGTCTCCTTGAACACTGAAGCTTTCTTT
TRBD2 | NA | TRBJ2-1 | TRBV5-1 | CASTPNGGSHEQFF | TGCGCCAGCACCCCCAACGGCGGGAGCCATGAGCAGTTCTTC
TRBD1 | NA | TRBJ1-6 | TRBV25-1 | CASRRDRVIAPLHF | TGTGCCAGCAGAAGAGACAGGGTAATCGCACCCCTCCACTTT
TRBD1 | NA | TRBJ1-5 | TRBV9 | CASSETGTVNQPQHF | TGTGCCAGCAGCGAAACCGGGACAGTCAATCAGCCCCAGCATTTT
TRBD2 | NA | TRBJ2-1 | TRBV9 | CASSDYLAGGYNEQFF | TGTGCCAGCAGCGACTACCTGGCGGGAGGGTACAATGAGCAGTTCTTC
NA | NA | TRBJ1-2 | TRBV28 | CASTLGGAADYGYTF | TGTGCCAGCACCCTGGGGGGGGCCGCGGACTATGGCTACACCTTC
TRBD2 | NA | TRBJ2-3 | TRBV7-8 | CASSLVVRTSSSTDTQYF | TGTGCCAGCAGCTTAGTGGTTAGGACTAGCTCTAGCACAGATACGCAGTATTTT
NA | NA | TRBJ2-3 | TRBV9 | CASSVDVGEATDTQYF | TGTGCCAGCAGCGTAGATGTGGGGGAGGCCACAGATACGCAGTATTTT
NA | NA | TRBJ1-5 | TRBV19 | CASSGGVFKQPQHF | TGTGCCAGTAGCGGAGGGGTGTTCAAACAGCCCCAGCATTTT
TRBD2 | NA | TRBJ2-4 | TRBV7-8 | CASSLGTSGRWNIQYF | TGTGCCAGCAGCTTAGGGACTAGCGGGAGGTGGAACATTCAGTACTTC
TRBD2 | once | TRBJ2-3 | TRBV2 | CASSRLAGDPDTQYF | TGTGCCAGCAGCCGACTAGCGGGAGATCCAGATACGCAGTATTTT
NA | NA | TRBJ2-3 | TRBV9 | CASSVVGSTDTQYF | TGTGCCAGCAGCGTAGTTGGCAGCACAGATACGCAGTATTTT